The clone carrying this T cell receptor beta chain was found many times. The data were taken from a study of low-dose radiotherapy and immunotherapy resistance in tumors. On the study more broadly: Intravenous nivolumab 240 mg every two weeks plus ipilimumab 1 mg/kg every six weeks was given to patients. The study gave patients oral aspirin 300 mg daily for four cycles from cycle 1 day 1.

Alpha- and beta-chain coverage of first-strand cDNA came from TRAV- and TRBV-specific primers. Amplification, which lasted roughly 20 PCR cycles, used a constant-region primer and V-primer adapter to amplify TCRs. MiXCR was run by TCRdb on the reads, yielding one entry per CDR3 protein. The sample yields some 85,000 distinct CDR3 sequences, approximately 17% seen once. Time point of the sample: before trial treatment. Eligibility required advanced solid tumors lacking tumor-infiltrating lymphocytes. The sequence came from a male donor with prostate cancer. The sequenced sample was PBMCs, obtained before treatment.

The chain's CDR3 is CASSPPTGTQYF. The CDR3, as DNA: TGTGCCAGCAGCCCCCCAACAGGGACCCAGTACTTC. V gene TRBV11-2 combines with J gene TRBJ2-5, with D perhaps matching TRBD1 (5 bases). Germline V lookup: CDR1 SGHAT, CDR2 FQNNGV. Trimming cost V 5 bases and J 7 bases, with 11 bases left between them. There are 12 residues in the CDR3.